These 11 T cell receptor beta chains share one sample of origin, sequenced in a study of T cells in Graves' hyperthyroidism and ophthalmopathy. The TCR beta CDR3 regions underwent amplification using RNA transcripts as the source. The HTBI primer set drove a first-round RT-PCR of the TCR CDR3. TCRdb independently ran MiXCR on the multiplex PCR reads; one entry per CDR3 protein. The repertoire has around 690,000 distinct CDR3 sequences, 15% to 20% of them found once; the top ten carry around 15%. Sequences were obtained from blood. These receptors were collected from a man in his forties or fifties with Graves' hyperthyroidism.

V usage is TRBV27 and J usage is TRBJ2-7; D possibly matches TRBD1 or TRBD2 (5 bases each). The CDR3 runs 13 residues. The germline gives CDR1 MNHEY, CDR2 SMNVEV (reference sequence). V was cut by 4 bases and J by 6 bases, with 13 bases left in between. This chain's CDR3 is CASSWGSPSEQYF. As DNA, the CDR3 is TGTGCCAGCAGTTGGGGGTCCCCTTCCGAGCAGTACTTC.

In this sample, this clonotype turned up many times. This rearrangement joins TRBV11-2 to TRBJ2-5, with D perhaps matching TRBD1 (5 bases). CDR1 SGHAT and CDR2 FQNNGV come from the germline V gene. The CDR3 has 15 amino acids. Trimming removed 1 base at V and 5 bases at J, with 14 bases between. CDR3 nucleotide sequence: TGTGCCAGCAGCTTAGCATGGCAGGGTGTGGAGACCCAGTACTTC. Its protein is CASSLAWQGVETQYF.

This clonotype was observed many times. This chain joins TRBV20-1 and TRBJ2-1; D possibly corresponds to TRBD2 (6 bases). V was cut by 5 bases and J by 5 bases, with 19 bases left in between. The CDR3 spans 15 residues. Germline assignment: CDR1 DFQATT and CDR2 SNEGSKA (reference sequence). The CDR3 nucleotides read TGCAGTGCTCGCCTAGCGACCCGGGGGAACAATGAGCAGTTCTTC. Its protein product is CSARLATRGNNEQFF.

This clonotype showed up many times. The chain is built from TRBV3-1 and TRBJ2-2, with 10 bases lining up with TRBD2. The V segment lost 1 base and the J segment 0 bases; nucleotides outside the gene matches: 14. From germline, CDR1 is LGHDT and CDR2 YNNKEL (reference sequence). The CDR3 loop spans 21 amino acids. CDR3 bases: TGTGCCAGCAGCCAAGGACCCCCAGGACTAGCGGTGAAATCGAACACCGGGGAGCTGTTTTTT. Translating it yields CASSQGPPGLAVKSNTGELFF.

This clonotype was counted at least ten times. The rearrangement uses TRBV27 and TRBJ2-1; D is perhaps TRBD2 (6 bases). Trimming took 4 bases from V and 5 from J, leaving 15 bases between them. CDR1 MNHEY and CDR2 SMNVEV come from the germline V gene (reference sequence). The CDR3 runs to 15 residues. The CDR3 spells CASSSGGNINNEQFF. The CDR3 DNA reads as TGTGCCAGCAGTTCTGGAGGGAATATCAACAATGAGCAGTTCTTC.

J is TRBJ2-1 and V is TRBV12-3 or TRBV12-4; 9 positions agree with TRBD2. V was pared by 6 bases and J by 0 bases, with 24 bases of the junction left unmatched. This CDR3 spans 22 amino acids. The CDR3 sequence is CASRIPTWGASGTPSSYNEQFF. CDR3 sequence (DNA): TGTGCCAGCAGGATCCCGACCTGGGGGGCTAGCGGGACTCCTAGCTCCTACAATGAGCAGTTCTTC.

This clonotype has at least ten counts. The CDR3 DNA reads TGTGCCACCAGTGATGGAGGGAGAAATCAGCCCCAGCATTTT. Translating it yields CATSDGGRNQPQHF. The chain links TRBV24-1 to TRBJ1-5; D gene uncertain. Looked up from germline, CDR1 is KGHDR and CDR2 is SFDVKD. V gave up 3 bases and J gave up 4 bases, with 9 bases separating them. The CDR3 runs 14 residues.

This clonotype was counted a few times. A read error may be the cause here, since a much bigger clone is one base away. The chain joins TRBV20-1 to TRBJ2-7; D possibly uses TRBD1 or TRBD2 (5 bases each). Trimming left V 3 bases short and J 4 bases short, with 13 bases between. Germline assignment: CDR1 DFQATT and CDR2 SNEGSKA (reference sequence). The length of the CDR3 is 13 residues. CDR3 DNA sequence: TGCAGTGCTAGGAGCGACAGAGGGTACGAGCAGTACTTC. It translates to CSARSDRGYEQYF.

The V gene is TRBV10-3, the J gene TRBJ2-1, with 9 bases aligning to TRBD2. CDR3 length: 14 residues. The V gene's germline CDR1 is ENHRY and CDR2 SYGVKD. Trimming took 6 bases from V and 5 from J; bases not matched to a gene: 5. As DNA, the CDR3 is TGTGCCATCAGAAAGCGGGAGGACCACAATGAGCAGTTCTTC. Protein product: CAIRKREDHNEQFF.

The chain carries TRBV14 and TRBJ2-7; D unresolved. This CDR3 spans 13 amino acids. Trimming pared 4 bases from V and 3 bases from J, leaving 10 bases between. Germline V gene data show CDR1 as SGHDN and CDR2 as FVKESK. The CDR3, as DNA: TGTGCCAGCAGCCCCTTCAAGAACTACGAGCAGTACTTC. This translates into CASSPFKNYEQYF.

This clonotype was counted at least ten times. The chain links TRBV18 to TRBJ2-3, with D possibly TRBD1 on 6 matching bases. V gave up 8 bases and J gave up 5 bases, with 17 bases separating them. The CDR3 extends over 14 amino acids. The germline gives CDR1 KGHSH, CDR2 LQKENI. DNA for the CDR3: TGTGCCAGCGCAAACAGGGTTGGTGGAGATACGCAGTATTTT. Its protein is CASANRVGGDTQYF.